This paragraph covers one T cell receptor beta chain sequence. No antigen is known for it. Library preparation (for TCRbeta) was performed with unique molecular identifiers. TCRdb called the PCR reads again in MiXCR, with one record for every CDR3 protein. Of about 830,000 distinct CDR3 sequences in the sample, around 17% were seen once. This entry belongs to a study of T-cell reconstitution after alpha-beta-depleted transplantation in children. Study conclusions and caveats: Counts and diversity of T cells one year after transplant came mostly from newly produced T cells. Recipient T cells and thymic progenitors that survived were the source of the high TCRbeta diversity seen at day 60 in some patients. Reports say that about two months after transplant, the alpha-beta T cells came out of several hundred graft clones that had expanded.

The CDR3 loop spans 13 amino acids. V shed 9 bases and J shed 9 bases, with 20 bases lying between them. Per germline, CDR1 KGHDR and CDR2 SFDVKD. This clonotype was obtained from a male patient aged 10 to 17 who had a stem cell transplant for acute lymphoblastic leukemia, so the T cells may come from the graft donor. This chain joins TRBV24-1 and TRBJ2-7; weak D call: TRBD2 (6 bases). The sequenced sample was PBMCs, mostly from graft donor cells, obtained 360 days after TCRalphabeta/CD19-depleted stem cell transplant. The CDR3 spells CATFGGAGFGQYF. The CDR3, as DNA: TGTGCCACCTTTGGCGGTGCGGGGTTCGGGCAGTACTTC.